This T cell receptor beta chain is from a study of cytomegalovirus exposure and HLA in healthy donors. Across the whole study: An earlier analysis identified under 130 million unique TCR beta sequences in about 170 million T cells. Study-level findings and limits: Later on, an analysis found that several of the most significant clusters appeared to be linked to common viral pathogens, which included parvovirus B19. Later, TCR association rates were found to vary by HLA locus, highest for DRB1 and lowest for HLA-C. Relative to equally common others, HLA-associated TCR beta chains showed greater clonal expansion in a later analysis.

Turning to this clone: Its target is not known.

Primers for the PCR totalled 60 Vbeta and 13 Jbeta. Using immunoSEQ multiplex PCR, the repertoire was profiled, and TCRdb retains in-frame clones only, with some absent. The sample shows 100,000 to 150,000 clones, less than 85% of them seen only once. CDR3 length: 14 amino acids. V lost 6 bases and J 1 base, leaving 13 bases between the germline ends. Germline V CDR1 and CDR2: SGHDT, YYEEEE. Sequenced material: PBMCs. The rearrangement joins TRBV5-6 to TRBJ1-1; D not certain. The sequence derives from a young man in good health and CMV-seropositive. CDR3 in DNA: TGTGCCAGCACCATTTACCGGGGGAACACTGAAGCTTTCTTT. Encoded protein: CASTIYRGNTEAFF.